This TCR beta chain was captured by sequencing in a study of CD8+CD57+ T cells in acquired aplastic anemia. General study points: Significant differences in CD8+ Simpson's diversity were not observed between patients and controls. Roughly 30 CD8+ CDR3 sequences occurred in both the patients and the controls.

CDR1 and CDR2 from the germline V gene are SGHNT and YENEEA. Trimming left V 1 base short and J 7 bases short, with 16 bases between. CDR3 length equals 15 residues. The table lists this clonotype with a count of one. Its cognate antigen is unknown. Those patients picked for sequencing had displayed CD8+CD57+ cell expansion on flow cytometry. Prior therapy had not been administered to any patient at the time of blood sampling. TCR beta VDJ and CDR3 profiling used genomic DNA as template. TCRdb re-analysed the reads in MiXCR, keeping a single row per CDR3 protein. The data show fewer than 300,000 distinct CDR3 sequences, with roughly 80% seen just once and around 40% held by the top ten.

The sample comprised sorted CD4+, CD8+, or CD8+CD57+ T cells (not recorded which) from PBMCs. The chain is built from TRBV11-3 and TRBJ1-2, with D possibly being TRBD1 (5 bases). This TCR derives from a human donor with aplastic anemia. The CDR3 DNA reads TGTGCCAGCAGCTTAGCTCTGACAGCCGACTGTGGCTACACCTTC. This encodes CASSLALTADCGYTF. Filled out from reference TRBV11-3 and TRBJ1-2, the complete variable domain reads EAGVVQSPRYKIIEKKQPVAFWCNPISGHNTLYWYLQNLGQGPELLIRYENEEAVDDSQLPKDRFSAERLKGVDSTLKIQPAELGDSAVYLCASSLALTADCGYTFGSGTRLTVV.